A single T cell receptor beta chain is shown here with its context. The entry originates in a study of CD8+ T cells in alopecia areata. Sequencing used cDNA as its template, made by extracting RNA and reverse transcribing it. TCRdb's copy holds only in-frame clones and misses some; the assay was immunoSEQ multiplex PCR. The table shows roughly 140,000 clones, with about four fifths occurring only once. The germline V gene has CDR1 SGHRS and CDR2 YFSETQ. Germline trimming cut 0 bases from V and 8 bases from J; bases unmatched to any gene: 3. The CDR3 is 14 residues long. Treatment indicated: oral pan-JAK inhibitor, 5-10 mg twice daily.

The chain recombines TRBV5-1 with TRBJ2-1; 9 bases align to TRBD2. The sample consisted of CD8+ T cells sorted from blood, taken at week 4, from a patient treated with tofacitinib. This clonotype was obtained from a human donor with alopecia areata. CDR3 sequence reads: CASSLGGGADEQFF. For the CDR3, the DNA is TGCGCCAGCAGCTTGGGCGGGGGGGCCGATGAGCAGTTCTTC.